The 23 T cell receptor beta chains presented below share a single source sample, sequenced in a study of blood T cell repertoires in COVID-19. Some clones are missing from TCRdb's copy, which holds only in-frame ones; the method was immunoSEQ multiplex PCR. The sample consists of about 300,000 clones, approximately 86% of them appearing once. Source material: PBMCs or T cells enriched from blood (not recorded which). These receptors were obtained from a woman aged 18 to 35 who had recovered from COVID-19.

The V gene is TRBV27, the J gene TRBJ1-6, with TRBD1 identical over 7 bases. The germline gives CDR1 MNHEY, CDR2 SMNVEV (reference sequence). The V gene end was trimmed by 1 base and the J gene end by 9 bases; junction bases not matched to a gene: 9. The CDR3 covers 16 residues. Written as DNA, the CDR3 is TGTGCCAGCAGTTTATTATGGAGCAGGGGGTTTTCACCCCTCCACTTT. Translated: CASSLLWSRGFSPLHF.

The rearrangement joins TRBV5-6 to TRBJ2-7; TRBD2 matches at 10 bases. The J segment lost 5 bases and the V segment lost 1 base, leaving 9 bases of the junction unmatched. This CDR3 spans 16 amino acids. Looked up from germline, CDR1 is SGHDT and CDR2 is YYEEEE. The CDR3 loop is CASSLLAGVLRDEQYF. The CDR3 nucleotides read TGTGCCAGCAGCTTGCTAGCGGGAGTCTTAAGGGACGAGCAGTACTTC. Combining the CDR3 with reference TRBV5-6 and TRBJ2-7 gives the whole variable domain DAGVTQSPTHLIKTRGQQVTLRCSPKSGHDTVSWYQQALGQGPQFIFQYYEEEERQRGNFPDRFSGHQFPNYSSELNVNALLLGDSALYLCASSLLAGVLRDEQYFGPGTRLTVT.

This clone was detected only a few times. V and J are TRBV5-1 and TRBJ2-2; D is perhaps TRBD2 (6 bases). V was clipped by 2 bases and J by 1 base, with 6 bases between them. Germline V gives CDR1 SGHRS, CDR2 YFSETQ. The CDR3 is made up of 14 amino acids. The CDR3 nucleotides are TGCGCCAGCAGCTTCGGGGGGAACACCGGGGAGCTGTTTTTT. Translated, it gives CASSFGGNTGELFF.

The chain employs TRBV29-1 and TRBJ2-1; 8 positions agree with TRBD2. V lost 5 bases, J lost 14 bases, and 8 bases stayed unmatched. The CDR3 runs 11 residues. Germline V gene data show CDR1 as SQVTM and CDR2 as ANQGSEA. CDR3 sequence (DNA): TGCAGCGTTACCGCCTCGGGGGGGGAGTTCTTC. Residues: CSVTASGGEFF.

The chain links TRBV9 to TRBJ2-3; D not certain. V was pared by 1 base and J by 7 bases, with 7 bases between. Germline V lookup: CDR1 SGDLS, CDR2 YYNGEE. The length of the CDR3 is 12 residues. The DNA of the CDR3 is TGTGCCAGCAGCGTACGTGGGCATACGCAGTATTTT. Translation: CASSVRGHTQYF.

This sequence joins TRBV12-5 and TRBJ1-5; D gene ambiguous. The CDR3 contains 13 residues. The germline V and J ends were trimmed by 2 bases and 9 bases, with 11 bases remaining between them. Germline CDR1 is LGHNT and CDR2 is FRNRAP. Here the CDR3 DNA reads TGTGCTAGTGGTTTGTCCTCGGGTGGGCCCCAGCATTTT. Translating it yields CASGLSSGGPQHF.

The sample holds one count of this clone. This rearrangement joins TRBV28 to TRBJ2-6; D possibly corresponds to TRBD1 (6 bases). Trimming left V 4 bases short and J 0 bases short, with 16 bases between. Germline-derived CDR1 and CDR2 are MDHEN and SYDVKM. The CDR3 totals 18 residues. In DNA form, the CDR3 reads TGTGCCAGCAGTTCCGAGGGACATCTCCTCTCTGGGGCCAACGTCCTGACTTTC. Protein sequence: CASSSEGHLLSGANVLTF.

The CDR3 DNA reads as TGTGCCAGCAGCTTTAGGGACAGGGCGGTAGATGAGCAGTTCTTC. Its protein product is CASSFRDRAVDEQFF. The genes are TRBV11-2 and TRBJ2-1; 9 nucleotides match TRBD1. Germline loops: CDR1 SGHAT, CDR2 FQNNGV. There are 15 residues in the CDR3. With 3 bases clipped from V and 8 bases from J, the junction kept 8 bases outside the gene matches.

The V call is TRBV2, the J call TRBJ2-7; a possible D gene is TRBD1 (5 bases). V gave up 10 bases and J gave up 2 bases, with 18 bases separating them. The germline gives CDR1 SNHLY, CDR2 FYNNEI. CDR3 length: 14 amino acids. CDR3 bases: TGTGCCACCCTCCGTATTGAGGACACCTACGAGCAGTACTTC. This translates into CATLRIEDTYEQYF.

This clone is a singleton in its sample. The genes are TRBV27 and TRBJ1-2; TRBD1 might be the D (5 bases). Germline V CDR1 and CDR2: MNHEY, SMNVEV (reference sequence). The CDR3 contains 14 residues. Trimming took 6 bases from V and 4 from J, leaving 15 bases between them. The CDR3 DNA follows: TGTGCCAGCAGAAACCCTGACAGCATCTATGGCTACACCTTC. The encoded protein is CASRNPDSIYGYTF.

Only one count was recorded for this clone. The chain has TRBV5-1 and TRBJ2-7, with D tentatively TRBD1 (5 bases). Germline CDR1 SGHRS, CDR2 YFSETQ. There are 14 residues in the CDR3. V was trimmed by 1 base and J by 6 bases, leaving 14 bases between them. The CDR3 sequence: CASSLIVGDGEQYF. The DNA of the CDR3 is TGCGCCAGCAGCTTGATAGTAGGGGATGGCGAGCAGTACTTC.

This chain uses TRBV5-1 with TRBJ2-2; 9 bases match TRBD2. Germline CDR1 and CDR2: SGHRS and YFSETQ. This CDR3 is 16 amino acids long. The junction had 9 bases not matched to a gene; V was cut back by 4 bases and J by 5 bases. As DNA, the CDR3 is TGCGCCAGCAGCCCCGGTAGCGGGAGTGGTACCGGGGAGCTGTTTTTT. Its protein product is CASSPGSGSGTGELFF.

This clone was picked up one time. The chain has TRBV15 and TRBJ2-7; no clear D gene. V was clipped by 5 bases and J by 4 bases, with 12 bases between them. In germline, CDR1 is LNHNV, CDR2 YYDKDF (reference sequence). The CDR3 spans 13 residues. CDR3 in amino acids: CATSPRGQYEQYF. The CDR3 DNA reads TGTGCCACCAGCCCCCGTGGGCAATACGAGCAGTACTTC. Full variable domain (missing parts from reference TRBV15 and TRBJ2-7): DAMVIQNPRYQVTQFGKPVTLSCSQTLNHNVMYWYQQKSSQAPKLLFHYYDKDFNNEADTPDNFQSRRPNTSFCFLDIRSPGLGDTAMYLCATSPRGQYEQYFGPGTRLTVT.

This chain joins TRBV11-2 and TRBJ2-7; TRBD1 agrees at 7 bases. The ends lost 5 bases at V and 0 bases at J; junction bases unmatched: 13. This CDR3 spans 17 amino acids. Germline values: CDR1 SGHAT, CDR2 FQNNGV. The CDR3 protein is CASSPWSGDSHSYEQYF. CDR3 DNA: TGTGCCAGCAGCCCATGGAGTGGGGACAGTCACTCCTACGAGCAGTACTTC.

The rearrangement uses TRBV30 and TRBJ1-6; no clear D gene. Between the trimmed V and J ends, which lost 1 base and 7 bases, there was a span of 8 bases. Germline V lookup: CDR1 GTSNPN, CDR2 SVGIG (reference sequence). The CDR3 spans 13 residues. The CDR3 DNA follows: TGTGCCTGGAGTGCTACCAAGAATTCACCCCTCCACTTT. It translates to CAWSATKNSPLHF.

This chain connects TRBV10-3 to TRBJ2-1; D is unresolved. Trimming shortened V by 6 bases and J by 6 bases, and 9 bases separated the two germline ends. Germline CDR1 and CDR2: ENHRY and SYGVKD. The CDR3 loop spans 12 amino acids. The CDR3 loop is CAISLTTNEQFF. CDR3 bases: TGTGCCATCAGCCTGACAACCAATGAGCAGTTCTTC.

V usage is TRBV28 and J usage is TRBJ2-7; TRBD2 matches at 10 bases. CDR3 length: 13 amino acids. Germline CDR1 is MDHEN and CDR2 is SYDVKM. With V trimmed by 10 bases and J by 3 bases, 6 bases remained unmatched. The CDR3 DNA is TGTGCCACCAAGACTAGCGGGTACTACGAGCAGTACTTC. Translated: CATKTSGYYEQYF.

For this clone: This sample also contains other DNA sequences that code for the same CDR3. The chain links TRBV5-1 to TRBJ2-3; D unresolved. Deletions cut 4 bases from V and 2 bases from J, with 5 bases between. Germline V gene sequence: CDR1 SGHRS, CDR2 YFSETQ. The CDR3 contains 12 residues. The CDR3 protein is CASSPYTDTQYF. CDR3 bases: TGCGCCAGCAGCCCCTACACAGATACGCAGTATTTT.

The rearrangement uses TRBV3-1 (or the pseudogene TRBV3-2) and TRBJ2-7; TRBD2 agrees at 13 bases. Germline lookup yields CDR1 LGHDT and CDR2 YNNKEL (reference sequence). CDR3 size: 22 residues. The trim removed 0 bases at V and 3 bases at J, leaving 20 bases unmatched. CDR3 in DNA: TGTGCCAGCAGCCAAGATCCGAGCGGGACTAGCGGGGAGCGGAACCCATTCTACGAGCAGTACTTC. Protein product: CASSQDPSGTSGERNPFYEQYF.

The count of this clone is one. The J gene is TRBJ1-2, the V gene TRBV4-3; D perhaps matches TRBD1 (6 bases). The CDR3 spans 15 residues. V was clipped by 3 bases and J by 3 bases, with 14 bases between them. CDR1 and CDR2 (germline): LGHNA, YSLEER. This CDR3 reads CASSHTTGRDYGYTF. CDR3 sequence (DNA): TGCGCCAGCAGCCATACAACAGGGAGGGACTATGGCTACACCTTC.

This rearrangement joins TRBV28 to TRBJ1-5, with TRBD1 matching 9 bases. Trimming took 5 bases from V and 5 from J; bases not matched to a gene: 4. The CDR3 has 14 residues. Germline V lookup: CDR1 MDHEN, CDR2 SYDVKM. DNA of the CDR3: TGTGCCAGCAGTCGGACAGGGGCTGATCAGCCCCAGCATTTT. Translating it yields CASSRTGADQPQHF.

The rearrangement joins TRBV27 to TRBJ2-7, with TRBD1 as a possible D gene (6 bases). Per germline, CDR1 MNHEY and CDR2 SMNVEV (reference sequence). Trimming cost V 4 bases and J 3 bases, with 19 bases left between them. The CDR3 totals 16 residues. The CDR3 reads CASSYPRVGAHYEQYF. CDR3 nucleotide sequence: TGTGCCAGCAGTTACCCTCGGGTGGGGGCCCACTACGAGCAGTACTTC.

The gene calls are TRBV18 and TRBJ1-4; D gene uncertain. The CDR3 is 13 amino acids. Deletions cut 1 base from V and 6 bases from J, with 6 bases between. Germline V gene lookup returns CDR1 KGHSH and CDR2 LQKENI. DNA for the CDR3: TGTGCCAGCTCACCACAGTCGGATGAAAAACTGTTTTTT. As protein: CASSPQSDEKLFF.